What follows are 4 T cell receptor beta chains derived from one specimen sequenced in a study of cytotoxic CD8 clonotypes in ibrutinib-treated CLL. Produced via immunoSEQ multiplex PCR; TCRdb's table is partial and in-frame only. Of more than 200,000 clones listed, around 70% are singletons. Sample: PBMCs, taken after 24 months of ibrutinib treatment. All receptors come from a human donor with chronic lymphocytic leukemia.

The rearrangement links TRBV2 to TRBJ1-5; 7 bases map to TRBD1. The V segment lost 3 bases and the J segment 0 bases; nucleotides outside the gene matches: 11. The CDR3 runs 18 residues. Looked up from germline, CDR1 is SNHLY and CDR2 is FYNNEI. The CDR3 bases are TGTGCCAGCAGTGACCCGGGACAGTTGGGTTATAGCAATCAGCCCCAGCATTTT. It specifies CASSDPGQLGYSNQPQHF.

V is TRBV27 and J is TRBJ2-7, with a tentative D call TRBD1 (6 bases). Germline V gene sequence: CDR1 MNHEY, CDR2 SMNVEV (reference sequence). Trimming took off 3 bases at V and 2 bases at J, with 11 bases between the two ends. The CDR3 is made up of 14 amino acids. The CDR3 region has the DNA TGTGCCAGCAGTTTGCTGGACAGAACCTACGAGCAGTACTTC. It translates to CASSLLDRTYEQYF.

V gene TRBV27 combines with J gene TRBJ1-2; tentative D call: TRBD1 (5 bases). CDR1 is MNHEY and CDR2 is SMNVEV in the germline V gene (reference sequence). V shed 5 bases and J shed 2 bases, with 15 bases lying between them. CDR3 length: 15 amino acids. For the CDR3, the DNA is TGTGCCAGCAGTCCGGGGGGGGAAAGGAACTATGGCTACACCTTC. Translation gives CASSPGGERNYGYTF.

The CDR3 DNA reads TGTGCCAGCAGCTCCGGAGGAATCGGGACTCATGAAAAACTGTTTTTT. Translated, it gives CASSSGGIGTHEKLFF. The chain is built from TRBV7-9 and TRBJ1-4, with D perhaps TRBD1 (5 bases). The CDR3 runs to 16 residues. Germline V gene data show CDR1 as SEHNR and CDR2 as FQNEAQ (reference sequence). The V and J ends lost 4 bases and 6 bases respectively, with 18 bases between them.